These T cell receptor beta chains were read from a single sample in a study of beta chain features in type 1 diabetes. Libraries were prepared by immunoSEQ multiplex PCR; TCRdb keeps only in-frame clonotypes and omits some of them. This repertoire shows roughly 350,000 clones, about 10% found once; its top ten account for over 0.45%. Material: central memory CD4+ T cells from blood. These receptors were taken from a man under 40 with type 1 diabetes. CDR3s include the opening cysteine and the closing phenylalanine or tryptophan. The D gene is left open where the match is weak. Clone size, where shown, is once, few, many, or a class for clones that have expanded.

DNA: TGCGCCAGCAGCTTGGAAGGCAATGAGCAGTTCTTC; CDR3: CASSLEGNEQFF; D: -; V: TRBV5-1; size: -; J: TRBJ2-1
DNA: TGCGCCAGCAGCCGGAGGGAAAACTACGAGCAGTACTTC; CDR3: CASSRRENYEQYF; D: -; V: TRBV5-4; size: -; J: TRBJ2-7
DNA: TGTGCCAGCAGTTTTCTAGGCAATCAGCCCCAGCATTTT; CDR3: CASSFLGNQPQHF; D: -; V: TRBV27; size: few; J: TRBJ1-5
DNA: TGTGCCAGCTCACAGGGGACAGAGTCGGGCGAGCAGTACTTC; CDR3: CASSQGTESGEQYF; D: TRBD1; V: TRBV18; size: -; J: TRBJ2-7
DNA: TGTGCCAGCAGTGGCAGACAGGGAGGGACAGATACGCAGTATTTT; CDR3: CASSGRQGGTDTQYF; D: -; V: TRBV2; size: few; J: TRBJ2-3
DNA: TGTGCCAGCAGTGTTCGGGGCAGCAAAGAGACCCAGTACTTC; CDR3: CASSVRGSKETQYF; D: -; V: TRBV2; size: -; J: TRBJ2-5
DNA: TGTGCCAGCCCGCTGTTTCTGTACCAAGAGACCCAGTACTTC; CDR3: CASPLFLYQETQYF; D: -; V: TRBV18; size: -; J: TRBJ2-5
DNA: TGCGCCAGCAGCTCTAGGGCGCAGGGGGAAGGCACTGAAGCTTTCTTT; CDR3: CASSSRAQGEGTEAFF; D: TRBD1; V: TRBV5-1; size: few; J: TRBJ1-1
DNA: TGTGCCAGCAGCTTGTTCGACGCAGATACGCAGTATTTT; CDR3: CASSLFDADTQYF; D: -; V: TRBV5-6; size: few; J: TRBJ2-3
DNA: TGCGCCAGCAGCTATGGGACTAGCGGACGATACAATGAGCAGTTCTTC; CDR3: CASSYGTSGRYNEQFF; D: TRBD2; V: TRBV5-1; size: few; J: TRBJ2-1
DNA: TGTGCCATCAGTGACAGGGGGCGTAACAATGAGCAGTTCTTC; CDR3: CAISDRGRNNEQFF; D: TRBD1; V: TRBV10-3; size: -; J: TRBJ2-1
DNA: TGTGCCAGCAGCTTGCAGCCCACGAACACTGAAGCTTTCTTT; CDR3: CASSLQPTNTEAFF; D: -; V: TRBV5-6; size: -; J: TRBJ1-1
DNA: TGTGCCAGCACTAGCGGGAGTCCCTACGAGCAGTACTTC; CDR3: CASTSGSPYEQYF; D: TRBD2; V: TRBV28; size: few; J: TRBJ2-7
DNA: TGTGCCAGTAGGCCTGACACGCTCTCCTACGAGCAGTACTTC; CDR3: CASRPDTLSYEQYF; D: -; V: TRBV19; size: -; J: TRBJ2-7
DNA: TGTGCCAGCAGCCCACCCGCCGGGGAGCTGTTTTTT; CDR3: CASSPPAGELFF; D: -; V: TRBV7-9; size: few; J: TRBJ2-2
DNA: TGTGCCAGCTCACCAGGTCCTGATCAGCCCCAGCATTTT; CDR3: CASSPGPDQPQHF; D: -; V: TRBV18; size: few; J: TRBJ1-5
DNA: TGTGCCAGCAGCTGGACTAGCGGTGACAATGAGCAGTTCTTC; CDR3: CASSWTSGDNEQFF; D: TRBD2; V: TRBV5-4; size: few; J: TRBJ2-1
DNA: TGTGCCAGCAGTTATGATTCCGGGGGGCGGAATGGCTACACCTTC; CDR3: CASSYDSGGRNGYTF; D: -; V: TRBV27; size: few; J: TRBJ1-2
DNA: TGTGCCAGCAGCCAGTATCTAGCGGATACGCAGTATTTT; CDR3: CASSQYLADTQYF; D: -; V: TRBV14; size: many; J: TRBJ2-3
DNA: TGTGCCAGCAGCTCCGGGGACCGCCGGGCCGGGGAGCTGTTTTTT; CDR3: CASSSGDRRAGELFF; D: -; V: TRBV11-2; size: -; J: TRBJ2-2
DNA: TGTGCCAGCAGCCCCGGACTAGCGGGAGGAGATACGCAGTATTTT; CDR3: CASSPGLAGGDTQYF; D: TRBD2; V: TRBV2; size: once; J: TRBJ2-3
DNA: TGTGCCAGCAATGTTCTACAGGGACGGATGAACACTGAAGCTTTCTTT; CDR3: CASNVLQGRMNTEAFF; D: -; V: TRBV28; size: -; J: TRBJ1-1
DNA: TGTGCCAGCAGTCCCCAGACAGGAGCAGTCACTGAAGCTTTCTTT; CDR3: CASSPQTGAVTEAFF; D: -; V: TRBV28; size: few; J: TRBJ1-1